This T cell receptor (beta chain) originates from a study of blood T cell repertoires in COVID-19. In the study overall: PBMCs, B-cell-depleted T cells, or T cells provided the cDNA or gDNA that made up the material.

Study processing details: Amplified reference gene primers provided the basis for estimating nucleated cell counts. Data came from immunoSEQ multiplex PCR; TCRdb stores just in-frame clones and leaves some out. V and J calls and clone size follow that table, whereas D and trimming were derived from the DNA. In the table there are about 190,000 clones, approximately 79% of which are singletons. There are 14 residues in the CDR3. Germline V gives CDR1 KGHSH, CDR2 LQKENI. V was pared by 5 bases and J by 1 base, with 1 base of the junction left unmatched. The specimen was peripheral blood. The chain carries TRBV18 and TRBJ2-3, with 9 bases matching TRBD2. This TCR derives from a man aged 50-60 years who had recovered from COVID-19. The CDR3 sequence is CASSRTSGTDTQYF. The DNA of the CDR3 is TGTGCCAGCTCAAGGACTAGCGGCACAGATACGCAGTATTTT.